This TCR beta chain was captured by sequencing in a study of cytomegalovirus exposure and HLA in healthy donors. Regarding this clone: Its antigen is undetermined.

Both 60 Vbeta primers and 13 Jbeta primers went into the PCR. The protocol was immunoSEQ multiplex PCR, while the TCRdb copy is restricted to in-frame clones and leaves out a portion. The listing contains 120,000 to 150,000 clones. CDR3 length equals 13 residues. After removal of 6 bases from V and 7 bases from J, the junction contained 2 bases not matched to a gene. Germline CDR1 SGDLS, CDR2 YYNGEE. Findings of the study overall: Most TCR sequences proved rare, with some public TCRs found in many donors.

The chain combines TRBV9 with TRBJ2-1; the match to TRBD2 covers 12 bases. This sequence was found in a man aged 35-49 years in good health and CMV-seronegative. The sequenced material came from PBMCs. CDR3 sequence reads: CASTGLAGNEQFF. Written as DNA, the CDR3 is TGTGCCAGCACCGGACTAGCGGGAAATGAGCAGTTCTTC. Supplemented by reference TRBV9 and TRBJ2-1, the full variable domain reads DSGVTQTPKHLITATGQRVTLRCSPRSGDLSVYWYQQSLDQGLQFLIQYYNGEERAKGNILERFSAQQFPDLHSELNLSSLELGDSALYFCASTGLAGNEQFFGPGTRLTVL.